These 2 T cell receptor beta chains originate from one sample sequenced in a study of blood T cell repertoires in COVID-19. This table comes from immunoSEQ multiplex PCR, and its TCRdb copy is limited to in-frame clones, with some not included. The sample lists under 200,000 clones; nearly 85% were seen once. Input material: peripheral blood. Receptor source: a woman aged 25-40 years with acute or convalescent COVID-19.

V and J are TRBV4-1 and TRBJ1-6; 7 bases are shared with TRBD1. In germline, CDR1 is MGHRA, CDR2 YSYEKL. J lost 2 bases, V lost 5 bases, and 3 bases had no gene match. The CDR3 spans 15 residues. CDR3 nucleotides: TGCGCCAGCAGCGCGGGACAGACCTATAATTCACCCCTCCACTTT. Amino acids: CASSAGQTYNSPLHF.

J is TRBJ1-1 and V is TRBV6-2 or TRBV6-3, with a weak D call TRBD1 (5 bases). This CDR3 is 14 amino acids long. Germline lookup yields CDR1 MNHEY and CDR2 SVGEGT. Between the trimmed V and J ends, which lost 6 bases and 4 bases, there was a span of 15 bases. CDR3 sequence reads: CASSDWGGGTEAFF. CDR3 nucleotides: TGTGCCAGCAGCGACTGGGGCGGGGGCACTGAAGCTTTCTTT.